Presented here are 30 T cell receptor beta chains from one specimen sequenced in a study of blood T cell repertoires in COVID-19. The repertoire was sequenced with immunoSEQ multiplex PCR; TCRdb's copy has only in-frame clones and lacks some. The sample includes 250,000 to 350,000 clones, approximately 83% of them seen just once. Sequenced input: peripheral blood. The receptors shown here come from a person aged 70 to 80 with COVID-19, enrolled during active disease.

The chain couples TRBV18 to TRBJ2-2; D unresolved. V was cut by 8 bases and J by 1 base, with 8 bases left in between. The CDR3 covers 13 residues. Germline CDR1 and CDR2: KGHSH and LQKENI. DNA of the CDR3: TGTGCCAGCAGAGGCGGGAACACCGGGGAGCTGTTTTTT. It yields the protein CASRGGNTGELFF. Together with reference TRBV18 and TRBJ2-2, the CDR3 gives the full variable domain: NAGVMQNPRHLVRRRGQEARLRCSPMKGHSHVYWYRQLPEEGLKFMVYLQKENIIDESGMPKERFSAEFPKEGPSILRIQQVVRGDSAAYFCASRGGNTGELFFGEGSRLTVL.

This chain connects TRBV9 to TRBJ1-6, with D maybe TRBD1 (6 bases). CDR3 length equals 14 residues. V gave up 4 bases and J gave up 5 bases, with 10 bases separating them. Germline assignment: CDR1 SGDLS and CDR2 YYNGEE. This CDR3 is CASSPRTDNSPLHF. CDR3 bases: TGTGCCAGCAGCCCTAGGACAGATAATTCACCCCTCCACTTT.

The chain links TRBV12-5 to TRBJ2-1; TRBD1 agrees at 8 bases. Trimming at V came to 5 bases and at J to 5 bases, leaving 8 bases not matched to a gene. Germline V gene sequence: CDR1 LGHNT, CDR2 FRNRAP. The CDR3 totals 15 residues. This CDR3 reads CASGASRGRDNEQFF. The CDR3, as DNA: TGTGCTAGTGGTGCTTCCAGGGGGCGCGACAATGAGCAGTTCTTC.

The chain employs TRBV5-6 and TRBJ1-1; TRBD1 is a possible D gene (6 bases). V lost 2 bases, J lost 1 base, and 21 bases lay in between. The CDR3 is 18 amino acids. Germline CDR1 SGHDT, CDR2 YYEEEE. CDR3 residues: CASSLWGRREGPNTEAFF. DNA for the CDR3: TGTGCCAGCAGCTTATGGGGGCGGCGGGAGGGACCGAACACTGAAGCTTTCTTT.

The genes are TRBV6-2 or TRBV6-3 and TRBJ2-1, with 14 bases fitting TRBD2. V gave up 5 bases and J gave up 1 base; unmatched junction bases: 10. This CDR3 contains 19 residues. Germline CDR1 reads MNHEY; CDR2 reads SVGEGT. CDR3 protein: CASSPTSGRALGSYNEQFF. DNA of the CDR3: TGTGCCAGCAGTCCGACTAGCGGGAGGGCCCTAGGGTCCTACAATGAGCAGTTCTTC.

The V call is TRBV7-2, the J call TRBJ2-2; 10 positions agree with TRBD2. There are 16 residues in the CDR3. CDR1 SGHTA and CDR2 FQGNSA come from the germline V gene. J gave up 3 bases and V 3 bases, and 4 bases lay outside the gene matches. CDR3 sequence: CASSFGAGGDTGELFF. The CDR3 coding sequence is TGTGCCAGCAGCTTTGGAGCGGGGGGGGACACCGGGGAGCTGTTTTTT.

The CDR3 region is CATRESLNQPQHF. CDR3 nucleotides: TGTGCCACCAGAGAGAGCCTCAATCAGCCCCAGCATTTT. The rearrangement links TRBV24-1 to TRBJ1-5; unclear D gene. Between the trimmed V and J ends, which lost 7 bases and 3 bases, there was a span of 9 bases. The V gene's germline CDR1 is KGHDR and CDR2 SFDVKD. CDR3 length equals 13 residues.

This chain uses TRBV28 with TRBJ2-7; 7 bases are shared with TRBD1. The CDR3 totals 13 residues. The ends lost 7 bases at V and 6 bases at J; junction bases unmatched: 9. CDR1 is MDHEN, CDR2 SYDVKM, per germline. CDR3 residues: CASTGQRFSEQYF. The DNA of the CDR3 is TGTGCCAGCACGGGACAGCGATTTAGCGAGCAGTACTTC.

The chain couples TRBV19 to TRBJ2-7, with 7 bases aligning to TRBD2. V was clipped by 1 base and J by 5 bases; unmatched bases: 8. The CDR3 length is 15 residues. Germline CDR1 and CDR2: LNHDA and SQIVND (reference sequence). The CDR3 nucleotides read TGTGCCAGTAGTATAGGCGGGGGAGGCTTGGACGAGCAGTACTTC. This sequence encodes CASSIGGGGLDEQYF.

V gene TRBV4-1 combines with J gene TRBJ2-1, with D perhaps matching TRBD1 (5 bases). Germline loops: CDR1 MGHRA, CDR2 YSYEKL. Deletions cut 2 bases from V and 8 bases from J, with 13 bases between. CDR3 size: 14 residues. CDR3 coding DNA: TGCGCCAGCAGCCAAATCCCGCAGGGTCATGAGCAGTTCTTC. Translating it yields CASSQIPQGHEQFF.

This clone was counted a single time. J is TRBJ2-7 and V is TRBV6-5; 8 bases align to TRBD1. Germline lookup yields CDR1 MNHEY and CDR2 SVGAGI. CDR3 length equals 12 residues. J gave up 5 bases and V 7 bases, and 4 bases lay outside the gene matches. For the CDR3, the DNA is TGTGCCAGCATATCAGGGGGCGACGAGCAGTACTTC. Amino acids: CASISGGDEQYF.

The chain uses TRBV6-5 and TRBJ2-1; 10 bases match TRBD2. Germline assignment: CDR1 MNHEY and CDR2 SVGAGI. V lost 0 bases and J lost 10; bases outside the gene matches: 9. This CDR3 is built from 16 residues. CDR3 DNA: TGTGCCAGCAGTTACTCATTTCTAGCGGGAGCGCGAGAGCAGTTCTTC. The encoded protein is CASSYSFLAGAREQFF.

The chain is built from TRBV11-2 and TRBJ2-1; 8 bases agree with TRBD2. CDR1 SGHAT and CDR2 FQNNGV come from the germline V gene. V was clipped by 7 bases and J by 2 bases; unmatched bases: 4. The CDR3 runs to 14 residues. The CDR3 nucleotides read TGTGCCAGCATCTCGGGGGGGACCTACAATGAGCAGTTCTTC. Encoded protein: CASISGGTYNEQFF.

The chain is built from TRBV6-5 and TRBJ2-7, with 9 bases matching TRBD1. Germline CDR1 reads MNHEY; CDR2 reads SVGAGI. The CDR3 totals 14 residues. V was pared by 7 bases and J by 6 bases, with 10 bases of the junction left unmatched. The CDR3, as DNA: TGTGCCAGCATAGACGACAGGGGGAGGGTCGAGCAGTACTTC. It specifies CASIDDRGRVEQYF.

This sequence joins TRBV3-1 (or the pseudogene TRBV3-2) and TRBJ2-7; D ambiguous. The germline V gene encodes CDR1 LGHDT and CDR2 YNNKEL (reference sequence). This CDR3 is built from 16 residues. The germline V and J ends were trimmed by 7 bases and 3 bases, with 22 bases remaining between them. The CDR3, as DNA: TGTGCCAGCAAAAAAAGCGCCGTTAAAAGGAACTACGAGCAGTACTTC. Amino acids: CASKKSAVKRNYEQYF.

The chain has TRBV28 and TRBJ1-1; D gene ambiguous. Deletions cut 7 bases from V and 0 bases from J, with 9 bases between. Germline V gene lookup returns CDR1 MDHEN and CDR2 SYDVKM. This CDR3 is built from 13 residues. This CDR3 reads CASTSSLNTEAFF. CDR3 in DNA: TGTGCCAGCACTAGCTCTCTGAACACTGAAGCTTTCTTT.

CDR3 nucleotides: TGTGCCAGCAGCCAAGAGTCCAGCGTAGTTAGCTCCTACAATGAGCAGTTCTTC. Its protein product is CASSQESSVVSSYNEQFF. V and J are TRBV14 and TRBJ2-1; no definite D call. CDR1 is SGHDN, CDR2 FVKESK, per germline. This CDR3 spans 18 amino acids. V was pared by 0 bases and J by 0 bases, with 15 bases between. Based on the CDR3 plus reference TRBV14 and TRBJ2-1, the full variable domain is EAGVTQFPSHSVIEKGQTVTLRCDPISGHDNLYWYRRVMGKEIKFLLHFVKESKQDESGMPNNRFLAERTGGTYSTLKVQPAELEDSGVYFCASSQESSVVSSYNEQFFGPGTRLTVL.

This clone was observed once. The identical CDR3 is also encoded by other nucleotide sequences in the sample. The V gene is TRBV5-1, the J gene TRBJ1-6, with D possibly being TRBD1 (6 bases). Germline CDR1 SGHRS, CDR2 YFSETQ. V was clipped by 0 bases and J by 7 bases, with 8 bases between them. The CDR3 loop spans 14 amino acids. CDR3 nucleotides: TGCGCCAGCAGCTTGGACAGGGAGAATTCACCCCTCCACTTT. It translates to CASSLDRENSPLHF.

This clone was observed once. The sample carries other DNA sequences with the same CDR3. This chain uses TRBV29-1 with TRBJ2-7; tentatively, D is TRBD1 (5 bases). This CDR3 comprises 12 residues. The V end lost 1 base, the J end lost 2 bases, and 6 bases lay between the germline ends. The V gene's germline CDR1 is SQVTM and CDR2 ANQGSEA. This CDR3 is CSVEGRAYEQYF. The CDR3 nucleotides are TGCAGCGTTGAAGGCAGGGCCTACGAGCAGTACTTC.

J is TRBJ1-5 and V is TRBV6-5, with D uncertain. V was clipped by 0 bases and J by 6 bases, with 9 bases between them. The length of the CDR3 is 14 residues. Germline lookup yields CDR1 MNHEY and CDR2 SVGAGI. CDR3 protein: CASSYSRVGQPQHF. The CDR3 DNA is TGTGCCAGCAGTTACTCGAGGGTGGGTCAGCCCCAGCATTTT.

The CDR3 nucleotides are TGTGCCAGCAGCGACAATAATCAGCCCCAGCATTTT. It yields the protein CASSDNNQPQHF. The V and J genes are TRBV7-2 and TRBJ1-5, with unresolved D. Trimming took off 5 bases at V and 4 bases at J, with 6 bases between the two ends. Germline lookup yields CDR1 SGHTA and CDR2 FQGNSA. This CDR3 spans 12 amino acids.

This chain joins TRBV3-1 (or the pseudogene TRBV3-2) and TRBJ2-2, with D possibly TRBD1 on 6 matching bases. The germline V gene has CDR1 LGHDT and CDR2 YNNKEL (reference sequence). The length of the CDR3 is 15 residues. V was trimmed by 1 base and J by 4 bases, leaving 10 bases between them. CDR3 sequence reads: CASSQVRGFTGELFF. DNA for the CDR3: TGTGCCAGCAGCCAAGTTAGGGGGTTCACCGGGGAGCTGTTTTTT.

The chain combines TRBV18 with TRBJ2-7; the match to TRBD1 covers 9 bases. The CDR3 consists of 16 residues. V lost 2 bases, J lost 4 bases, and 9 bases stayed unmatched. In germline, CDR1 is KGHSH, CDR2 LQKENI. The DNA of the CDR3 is TGTGCCAGCTCACCAACAAGAACAGGGGGCGGATACGAGCAGTACTTC. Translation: CASSPTRTGGGYEQYF.

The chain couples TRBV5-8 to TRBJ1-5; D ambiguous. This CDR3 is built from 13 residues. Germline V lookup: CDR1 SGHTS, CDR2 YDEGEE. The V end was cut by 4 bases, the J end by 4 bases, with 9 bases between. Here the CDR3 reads CASSQSRNQPQHF. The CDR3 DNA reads TGTGCCAGCAGCCAATCCCGGAATCAGCCCCAGCATTTT.

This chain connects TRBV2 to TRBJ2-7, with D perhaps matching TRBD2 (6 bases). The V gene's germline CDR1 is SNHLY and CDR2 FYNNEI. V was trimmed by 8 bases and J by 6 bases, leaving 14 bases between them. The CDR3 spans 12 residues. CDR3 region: CASGGTSPEQYF. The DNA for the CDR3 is TGTGCCAGCGGCGGGACCTCTCCCGAGCAGTACTTC.

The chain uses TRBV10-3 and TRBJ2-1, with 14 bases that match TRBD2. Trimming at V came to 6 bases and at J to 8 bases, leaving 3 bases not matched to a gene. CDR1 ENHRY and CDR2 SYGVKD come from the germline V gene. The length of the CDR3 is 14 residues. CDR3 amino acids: CAIRGLAGADEQFF. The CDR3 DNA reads TGTGCCATCAGGGGACTAGCGGGAGCCGATGAGCAGTTCTTC.

CDR3 nucleotide sequence: TGTGCCAGCAGCTTAGTGGACAGGGGGTCCAACTATGGCTACACCTTC. Translating gives CASSLVDRGSNYGYTF. The chain uses TRBV7-2 and TRBJ1-2; 10 bases align to TRBD1. CDR3 length: 16 amino acids. CDR1 SGHTA and CDR2 FQGNSA come from the germline V gene. Losses at the gene ends were 1 base for V and 2 bases for J; bases not matched to a gene: 4.

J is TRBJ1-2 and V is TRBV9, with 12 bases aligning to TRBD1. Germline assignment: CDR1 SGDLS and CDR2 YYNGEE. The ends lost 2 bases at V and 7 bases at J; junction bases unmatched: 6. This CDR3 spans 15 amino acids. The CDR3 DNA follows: TGTGCCAGCAGCGTGGGGACAGGGGGCGCTTCTGGCTACACCTTC. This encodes CASSVGTGGASGYTF.

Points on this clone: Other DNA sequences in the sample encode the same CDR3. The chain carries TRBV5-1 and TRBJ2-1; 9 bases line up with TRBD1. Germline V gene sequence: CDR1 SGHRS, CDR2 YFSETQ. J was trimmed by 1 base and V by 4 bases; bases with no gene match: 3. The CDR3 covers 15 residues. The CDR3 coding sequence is TGCGCCAGCAGCCCGGGACAGGGATCCTACAATGAGCAGTTCTTC. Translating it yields CASSPGQGSYNEQFF.

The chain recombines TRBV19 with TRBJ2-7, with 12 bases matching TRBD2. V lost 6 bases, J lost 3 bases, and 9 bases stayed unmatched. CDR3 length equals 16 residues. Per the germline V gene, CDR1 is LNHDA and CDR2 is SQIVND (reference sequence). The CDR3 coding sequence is TGTGCCAGTAGCCGACAGACTAGCGGGAGCGGCTACGAGCAGTACTTC. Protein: CASSRQTSGSGYEQYF.